This T cell receptor (beta chain) was retrieved from a study of CD8+ T cells in alopecia areata. This clone appeared a few times. It was cDNA, reverse transcribed from extracted RNA, that served as the sequencing template. This table comes from immunoSEQ multiplex PCR, and its TCRdb copy is limited to in-frame clones, with some not included. The repertoire includes about 200,000 clones, 56% of them detected once, and 4.9% sits in the top ten. Germline CDR1 and CDR2: SGHRS and YFSETQ. The trim removed 4 bases at V and 5 bases at J, leaving 4 bases unmatched. The CDR3 is 13 amino acids. The rearrangement uses TRBV5-1 and TRBJ2-5; 8 positions agree with TRBD2. The source material was CD8+ T cells sorted from blood. The source is a human donor in good health. CDR3 residues: CASSRGGQETQYF. CDR3 DNA sequence: TGCGCCAGCAGCCGGGGGGGCCAGGAGACCCAGTACTTC.